Listed here are 18 T cell receptor beta chains from one sample, sequenced in a study of CD8 T cells in Susac syndrome. RNA in amounts of about 0.45 to 1 ug was reverse transcribed with random hexamers. Via MiXCR, TCRdb re-called the immunoSEQ multiplex PCR reads, giving one row per CDR3 protein. The table shows more than 65,000 distinct CDR3 sequences, with 95% occurring only once. Sequencing was performed on CD8+ T cells from PBMCs. The receptors were gathered from a human donor in good health.

This chain joins TRBV5-6 and TRBJ2-7, with a possible D match to TRBD1 (6 bases). Trimming took off 0 bases at V and 3 bases at J, with 16 bases between the two ends. Germline assignment: CDR1 SGHDT and CDR2 YYEEEE. This CDR3 region has 16 residues. The CDR3 DNA reads TGTGCCAGCAGCTTGGACCAGGGGACCCATGACTACGAGCAGTACTTC. It is translated as CASSLDQGTHDYEQYF.

This clonotype was seen just once. The CDR3 nucleotides are TGTGCCAGCAGCCCGGCCACGGGCACCGGGGAGCTGTTTTTT. As protein: CASSPATGTGELFF. V usage is TRBV5-8 and J usage is TRBJ2-2; D gene unclear. This CDR3 contains 14 residues. Germline CDR1 reads SGHTS; CDR2 reads YDEGEE. V dropped 4 bases and J dropped 4 bases, with 11 bases sitting between them.

This clonotype was counted once. V is TRBV27 and J is TRBJ2-1; the match to TRBD1 covers 8 bases. Trimming took 7 bases from V and 0 from J; bases not matched to a gene: 8. In germline, CDR1 is MNHEY, CDR2 SMNVEV (reference sequence). This CDR3 comprises 16 residues. The CDR3 loop is CASKEGQVGSYNEQFF. CDR3 DNA: TGTGCCAGCAAGGAGGGACAGGTGGGCTCCTACAATGAGCAGTTCTTC.

This chain uses TRBV29-1 with TRBJ2-7, with TRBD2 as a possible D gene (7 bases). Germline V gene lookup returns CDR1 SQVTM and CDR2 ANQGSEA. Trimming took off 7 bases at V and 0 bases at J, with 16 bases between the two ends. This CDR3 is built from 14 residues. The CDR3 sequence: CSAWGGGSSYEQYF. Here the CDR3 DNA reads TGCAGCGCCTGGGGGGGCGGTAGCTCCTACGAGCAGTACTTC.

V gene TRBV6-5 combines with J gene TRBJ1-1, with D perhaps matching TRBD1 (6 bases). The germline CDR1 and CDR2 sequences are MNHEY and SVGAGI. V was shortened by 6 bases and J by 2 bases, with 13 bases between the two germline ends. The CDR3 runs 14 residues. The CDR3 is CASRLGGGNTEAFF. The CDR3 nucleotides are TGTGCCAGCAGACTAGGGGGGGGCAACACTGAAGCTTTCTTT.

The chain links TRBV27 to TRBJ2-1; D not certain. The CDR3 loop spans 11 amino acids. CDR1 and CDR2 (germline): MNHEY, SMNVEV (reference sequence). The V gene lost 1 base and the J gene lost 9 bases, with 4 bases spanning the gap. CDR3 protein: CASSLLGEQFF. CDR3 nucleotides: TGTGCCAGCAGTTTATTGGGTGAGCAGTTCTTC.

V and J are TRBV15 and TRBJ2-7; D may correspond to TRBD1 or TRBD2 (5 bases each). V was pared by 2 bases and J by 9 bases, with 11 bases between. The germline V gene has CDR1 LNHNV and CDR2 YYDKDF (reference sequence). This CDR3 contains 12 residues. CDR3 DNA: TGTGCCACCAGCAGAAACCGGGACCCGCAGTACTTC. Its protein is CATSRNRDPQYF. The full variable domain, in which reference TRBV15 and TRBJ2-7 provide the parts outside the CDR3, is DAMVIQNPRYQVTQFGKPVTLSCSQTLNHNVMYWYQQKSSQAPKLLFHYYDKDFNNEADTPDNFQSRRPNTSFCFLDIRSPGLGDTAMYLCATSRNRDPQYFGPGTRLTVT.

This clonotype was seen a single time. The genes are TRBV12-3 or TRBV12-4 and TRBJ2-7; D possibly corresponds to TRBD1 (6 bases). Trimming removed 5 bases from V and 5 bases from J, with 16 bases in between. CDR3 size: 14 residues. This CDR3 is CASSLLQGLDEQYF. CDR3 DNA: TGTGCCAGCAGTCTCCTACAGGGCTTAGACGAGCAGTACTTC.

J is TRBJ2-3 and V is TRBV15, with D possibly called TRBD1 or TRBD2 (5 bases each). Germline assignment: CDR1 LNHNV and CDR2 YYDKDF (reference sequence). The CDR3 has 14 residues. V gave up 5 bases and J gave up 2 bases, with 11 bases separating them. CDR3 coding DNA: TGTGCCACCAGCTCCGGGACCAACACAGATACGCAGTATTTT. Translating it yields CATSSGTNTDTQYF.

The chain recombines TRBV21-1 with TRBJ1-3. TRBV21-1 is given as a pseudogene. This CDR3 contains 14 residues. CDR3 nucleotides: TGTGCCAGCAGCAAAGCGCTAGGGGGAAACACCATATATTTT. Protein: CASSKALGGNTIYF.

The rearrangement joins TRBV9 to TRBJ1-2; D call uncertain. The CDR3 extends over 17 amino acids. Germline CDR1 SGDLS, CDR2 YYNGEE. V was clipped by 0 bases and J by 7 bases, with 22 bases between them. CDR3 loop: CASSVASVREIATGYTF. CDR3 nucleotide sequence: TGTGCCAGCAGCGTAGCTTCTGTCCGAGAGATCGCAACTGGCTACACCTTC. Full variable domain (outside the CDR3, taken from reference TRBV9 and TRBJ1-2): DSGVTQTPKHLITATGQRVTLRCSPRSGDLSVYWYQQSLDQGLQFLIQYYNGEERAKGNILERFSAQQFPDLHSELNLSSLELGDSALYFCASSVASVREIATGYTFGSGTRLTVV.

The V and J genes are TRBV7-8 and TRBJ1-4; D is perhaps TRBD1 (6 bases). Trimming shortened V by 0 bases and J by 4 bases, and 18 bases separated the two germline ends. CDR3 length equals 18 residues. Looked up from germline, CDR1 is SGHVS and CDR2 is FQNEAQ. The DNA of the CDR3 is TGTGCCAGCAGCTTAGCATGGAGCAGGGGCACTAGTAATGAAAAACTGTTTTTT. Translation gives CASSLAWSRGTSNEKLFF.

This chain joins TRBV29-1 and TRBJ2-7, with D possibly being TRBD1 or TRBD2 (5 bases each). V dropped 6 bases and J dropped 5 bases, with 17 bases sitting between them. The CDR3 loop spans 13 amino acids. The germline gives CDR1 SQVTM, CDR2 ANQGSEA. In DNA form, the CDR3 reads TGCAGCGTCGCCGGGACCCTAGAGGACGAGCAGTACTTC. Translation: CSVAGTLEDEQYF.

The V and J genes are TRBV27 and TRBJ1-6; no definite D call. Per germline, CDR1 MNHEY and CDR2 SMNVEV (reference sequence). Trimming took 5 bases from V and 0 from J, leaving 17 bases between them. The CDR3 has 18 amino acids. Here the CDR3 reads CASSPGVSGSSYNSPLHF. CDR3 DNA sequence: TGTGCCAGCAGTCCCGGCGTCAGCGGAAGCTCCTATAATTCACCCCTCCACTTT.

V usage is TRBV3-1 and J usage is TRBJ2-3, with 10 bases fitting TRBD2. The junction had 11 bases not matched to a gene; V was cut back by 2 bases and J by 0 bases. Looked up from germline, CDR1 is LGHDT and CDR2 is YNNKEL (reference sequence). The CDR3 totals 19 residues. This CDR3 is CASSQPPSGGHSSTDTQYF. The CDR3 DNA follows: TGTGCCAGCAGCCAACCCCCTAGCGGGGGCCACTCTAGCACAGATACGCAGTATTTT.

The chain employs TRBV7-2 and TRBJ2-1; TRBD1 matches 8 bases. The CDR3 runs to 16 residues. V was clipped by 0 bases and J by 8 bases; unmatched bases: 9. Germline CDR1 reads SGHTA; CDR2 reads FQGNSA. CDR3 loop: CASSLASTGDRHEQFF. CDR3 coding DNA: TGTGCCAGCAGCTTAGCCTCGACAGGGGACAGGCATGAGCAGTTCTTC.

The genes are TRBV20-1 and TRBJ2-7; D possibly corresponds to TRBD2 (5 bases). The CDR3 runs 13 residues. The V gene lost 1 base and the J gene lost 4 bases, with 11 bases spanning the gap. Germline V lookup: CDR1 DFQATT, CDR2 SNEGSKA (reference sequence). The CDR3 DNA reads TGCAGTGCTAGAGCCCGGACGGGATACGAGCAGTACGTC. It codes for CSARARTGYEQYV.

The chain has TRBV4-1 and TRBJ1-2; 7 bases map to TRBD1. The CDR3 covers 15 residues. CDR1 and CDR2 from the germline V gene are MGHRA and YSYEKL. J gave up 1 base and V 6 bases, and 8 bases lay outside the gene matches. The CDR3 DNA reads TGCGCCAGCAGGCTTCGGGACAGCTATAACTATGGCTACACCTTC. Its translation is CASRLRDSYNYGYTF.